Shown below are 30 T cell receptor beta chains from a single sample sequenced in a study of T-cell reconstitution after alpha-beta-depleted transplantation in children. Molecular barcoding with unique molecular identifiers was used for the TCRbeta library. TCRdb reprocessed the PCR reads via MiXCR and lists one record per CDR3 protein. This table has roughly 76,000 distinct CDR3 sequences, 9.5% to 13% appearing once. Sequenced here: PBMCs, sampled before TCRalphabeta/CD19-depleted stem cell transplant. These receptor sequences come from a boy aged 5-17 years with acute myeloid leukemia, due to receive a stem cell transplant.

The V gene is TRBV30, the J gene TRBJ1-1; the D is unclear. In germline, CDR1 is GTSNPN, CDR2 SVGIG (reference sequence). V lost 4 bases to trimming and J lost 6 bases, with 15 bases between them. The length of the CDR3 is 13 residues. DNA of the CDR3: TGTGCCTGGACCACCGGGGTGGGCGCTGAAGCTTTCTTT. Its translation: CAWTTGVGAEAFF.

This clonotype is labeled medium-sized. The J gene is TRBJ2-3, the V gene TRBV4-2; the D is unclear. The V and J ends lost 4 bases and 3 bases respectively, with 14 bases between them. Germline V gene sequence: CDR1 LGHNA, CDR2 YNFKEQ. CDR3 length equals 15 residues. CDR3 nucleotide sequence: TGTGCCAGCAGCCCCGAGAGAACTGGGACAGATACGCAGTATTTT. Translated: CASSPERTGTDTQYF.

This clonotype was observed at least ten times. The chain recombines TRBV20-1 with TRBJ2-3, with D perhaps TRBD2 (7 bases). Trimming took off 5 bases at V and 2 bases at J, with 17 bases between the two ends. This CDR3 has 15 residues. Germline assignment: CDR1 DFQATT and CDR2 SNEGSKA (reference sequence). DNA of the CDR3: TGCAGTGCTCAAGGGGGGCGGGGGCTCACAGATACGCAGTATTTT. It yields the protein CSAQGGRGLTDTQYF.

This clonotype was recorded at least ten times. The CDR3 DNA is TGTGCCAGCAGCACCCGGACAGTATCTGGGGCCAACGTCCTGACTTTC. It codes for CASSTRTVSGANVLTF. The chain recombines TRBV11-2 with TRBJ2-6, with TRBD1 as a possible D gene (6 bases). CDR1 SGHAT and CDR2 FQNNGV come from the germline V gene. Between the trimmed V and J ends, which lost 5 bases and 1 base, there was a span of 12 bases. The CDR3 contains 16 residues.

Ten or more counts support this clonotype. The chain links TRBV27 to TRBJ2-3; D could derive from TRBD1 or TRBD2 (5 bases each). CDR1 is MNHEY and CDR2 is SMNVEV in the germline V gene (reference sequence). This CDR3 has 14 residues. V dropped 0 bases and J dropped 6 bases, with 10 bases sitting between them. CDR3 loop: CASSLSSWGDTQYF. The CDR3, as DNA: TGTGCCAGCAGTTTATCGAGTTGGGGGGATACGCAGTATTTT.

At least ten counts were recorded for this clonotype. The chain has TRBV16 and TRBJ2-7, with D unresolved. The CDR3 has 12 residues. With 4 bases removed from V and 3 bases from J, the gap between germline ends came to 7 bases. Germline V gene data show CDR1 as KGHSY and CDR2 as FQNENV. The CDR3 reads CASSLRYYEQYF. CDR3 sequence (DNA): TGTGCCAGCAGCCTAAGGTACTACGAGCAGTACTTC.

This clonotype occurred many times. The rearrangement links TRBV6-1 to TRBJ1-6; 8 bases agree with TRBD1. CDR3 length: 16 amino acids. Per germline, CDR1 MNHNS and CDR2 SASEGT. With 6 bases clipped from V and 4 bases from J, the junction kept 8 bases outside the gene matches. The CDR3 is CASRGDRTLYNSPLHF. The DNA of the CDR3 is TGTGCCAGCAGGGGGGACAGGACCCTTTATAATTCACCCCTCCACTTT.

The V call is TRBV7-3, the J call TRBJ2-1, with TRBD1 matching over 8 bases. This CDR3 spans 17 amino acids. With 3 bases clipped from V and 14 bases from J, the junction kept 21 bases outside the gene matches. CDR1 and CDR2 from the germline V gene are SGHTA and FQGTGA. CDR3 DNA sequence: TGTGCCAGCAGCTTCGGGACGACAGGGGCAGCCCCTCTTCAAAAGTTCTTC. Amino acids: CASSFGTTGAAPLQKFF.

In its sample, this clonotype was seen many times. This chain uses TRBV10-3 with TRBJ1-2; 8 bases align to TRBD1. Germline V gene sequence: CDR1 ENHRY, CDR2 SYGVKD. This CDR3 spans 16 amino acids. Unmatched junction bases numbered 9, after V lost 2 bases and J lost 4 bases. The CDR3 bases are TGTGCCATCAGTGAGGCTTTATGGGACAGGCCCTATGGCTACACCTTC. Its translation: CAISEALWDRPYGYTF.

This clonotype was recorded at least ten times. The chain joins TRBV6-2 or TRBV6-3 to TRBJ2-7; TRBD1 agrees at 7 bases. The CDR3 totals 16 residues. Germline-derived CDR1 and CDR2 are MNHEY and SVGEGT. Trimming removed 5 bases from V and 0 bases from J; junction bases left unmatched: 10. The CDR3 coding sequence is TGTGCCAGCAGTGACCTCCGAGGGACAGCCTCCTACGAGCAGTACTTC. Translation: CASSDLRGTASYEQYF.

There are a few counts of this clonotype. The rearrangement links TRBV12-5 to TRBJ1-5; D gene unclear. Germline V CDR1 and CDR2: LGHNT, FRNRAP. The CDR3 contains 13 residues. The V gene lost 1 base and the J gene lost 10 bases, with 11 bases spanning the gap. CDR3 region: CASGLDGGGPQHF. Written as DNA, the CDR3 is TGTGCTAGTGGTTTGGACGGTGGTGGCCCCCAGCATTTT.

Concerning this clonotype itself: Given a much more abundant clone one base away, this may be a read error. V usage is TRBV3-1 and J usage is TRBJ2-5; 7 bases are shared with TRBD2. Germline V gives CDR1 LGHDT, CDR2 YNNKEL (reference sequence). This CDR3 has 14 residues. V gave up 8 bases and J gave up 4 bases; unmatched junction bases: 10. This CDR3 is CASGLSWGGETQYF. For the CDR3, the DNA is TGTGCCAGCGGCCTTAGCTGGGGGGGAGAGACCCAGTACTTC.

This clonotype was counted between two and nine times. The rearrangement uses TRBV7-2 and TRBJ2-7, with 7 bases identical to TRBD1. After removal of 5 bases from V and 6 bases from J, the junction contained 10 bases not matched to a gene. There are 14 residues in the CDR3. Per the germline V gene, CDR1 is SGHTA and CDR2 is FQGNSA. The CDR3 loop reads CASSPQGFSPEQYV. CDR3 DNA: TGTGCCAGCAGCCCACAGGGGTTCAGCCCCGAGCAGTACGTC.

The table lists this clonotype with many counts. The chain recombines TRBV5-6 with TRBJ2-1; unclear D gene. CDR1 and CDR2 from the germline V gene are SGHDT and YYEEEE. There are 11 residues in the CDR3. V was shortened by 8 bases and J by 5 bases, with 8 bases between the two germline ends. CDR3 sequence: CARHRDNEQFF. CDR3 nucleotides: TGTGCCAGACACAGAGACAATGAGCAGTTCTTC.

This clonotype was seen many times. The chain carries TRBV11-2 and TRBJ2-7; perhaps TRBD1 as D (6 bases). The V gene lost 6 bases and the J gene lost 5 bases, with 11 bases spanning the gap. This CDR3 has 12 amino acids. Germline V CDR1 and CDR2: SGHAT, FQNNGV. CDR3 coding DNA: TGTGCCAGCAGTCATACAGGGCACGAGCAGTACTTC. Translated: CASSHTGHEQYF.

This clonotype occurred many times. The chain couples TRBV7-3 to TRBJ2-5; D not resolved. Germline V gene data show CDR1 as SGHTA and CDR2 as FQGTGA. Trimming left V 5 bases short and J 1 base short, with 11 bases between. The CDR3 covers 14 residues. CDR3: CASSPGIIQETQYF. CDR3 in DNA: TGTGCCAGCAGCCCTGGGATCATCCAAGAGACCCAGTACTTC.

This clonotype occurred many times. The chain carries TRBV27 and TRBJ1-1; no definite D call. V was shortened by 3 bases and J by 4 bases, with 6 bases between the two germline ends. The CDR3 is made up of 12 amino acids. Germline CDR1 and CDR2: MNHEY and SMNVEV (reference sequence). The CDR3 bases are TGTGCCAGCAGTTTTGTTTCCACTGAAGCTTTCTTT. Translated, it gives CASSFVSTEAFF.

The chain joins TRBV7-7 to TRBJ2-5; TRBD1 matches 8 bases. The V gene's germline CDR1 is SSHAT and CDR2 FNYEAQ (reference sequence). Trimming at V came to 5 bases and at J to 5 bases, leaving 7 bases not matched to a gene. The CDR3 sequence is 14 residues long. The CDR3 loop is CASSLQGAGETQYF. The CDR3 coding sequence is TGTGCCAGCAGCCTGCAGGGGGCGGGCGAGACCCAGTACTTC. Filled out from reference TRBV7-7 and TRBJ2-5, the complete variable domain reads GAGVSQSPRYKVTKRGQDVTLRCDPISSHATLYWYQQALGQGPEFLTYFNYEAQPDKSGLPSDRFSAERPEGSISTLTIQRTEQRDSAMYRCASSLQGAGETQYFGPGTRLLVL.

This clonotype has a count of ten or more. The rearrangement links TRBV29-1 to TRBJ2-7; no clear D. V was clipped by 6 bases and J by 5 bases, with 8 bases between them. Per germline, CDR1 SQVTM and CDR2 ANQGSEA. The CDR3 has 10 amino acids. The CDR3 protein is CSVLAHEQYF. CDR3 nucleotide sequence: TGCAGCGTCCTTGCCCACGAGCAGTACTTC.

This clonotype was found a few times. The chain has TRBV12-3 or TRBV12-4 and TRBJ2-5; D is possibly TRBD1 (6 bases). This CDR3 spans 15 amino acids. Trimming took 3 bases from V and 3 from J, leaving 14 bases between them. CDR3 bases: TGTGCCAGCAGTTTCGCCGGCGCAGGGGAAGAGACCCAGTACTTC. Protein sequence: CASSFAGAGEETQYF.

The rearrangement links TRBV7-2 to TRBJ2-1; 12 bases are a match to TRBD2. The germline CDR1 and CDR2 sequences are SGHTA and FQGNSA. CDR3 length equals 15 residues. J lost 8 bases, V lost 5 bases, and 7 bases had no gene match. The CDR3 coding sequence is TGTGCCAGCAGCACAGGACTAGCGGGATTCGATGAGCAGTTCTTC. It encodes CASSTGLAGFDEQFF.

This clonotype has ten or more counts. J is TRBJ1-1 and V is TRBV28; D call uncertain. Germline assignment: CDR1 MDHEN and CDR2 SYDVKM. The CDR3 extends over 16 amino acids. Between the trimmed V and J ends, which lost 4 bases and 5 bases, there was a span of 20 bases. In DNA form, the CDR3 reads TGTGCCAGCAGTTCAAGAATCGGGGTTGTAGAGACTGAAGCTTTCTTT. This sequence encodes CASSSRIGVVETEAFF.

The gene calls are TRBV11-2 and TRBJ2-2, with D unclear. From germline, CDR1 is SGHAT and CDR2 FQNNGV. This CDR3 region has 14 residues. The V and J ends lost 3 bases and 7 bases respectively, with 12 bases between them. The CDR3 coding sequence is TGTGCCAGCAGCTTTTCCCCGGGTGGCGGGGAGCTGTTTTTT. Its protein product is CASSFSPGGGELFF.

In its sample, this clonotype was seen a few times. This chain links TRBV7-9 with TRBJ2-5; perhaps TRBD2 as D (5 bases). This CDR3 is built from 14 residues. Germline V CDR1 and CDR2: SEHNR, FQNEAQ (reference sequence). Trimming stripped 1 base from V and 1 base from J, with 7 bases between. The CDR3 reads CASSLGTSQETQYF. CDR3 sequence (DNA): TGTGCCAGCAGCTTAGGGACTTCCCAAGAGACCCAGTACTTC.

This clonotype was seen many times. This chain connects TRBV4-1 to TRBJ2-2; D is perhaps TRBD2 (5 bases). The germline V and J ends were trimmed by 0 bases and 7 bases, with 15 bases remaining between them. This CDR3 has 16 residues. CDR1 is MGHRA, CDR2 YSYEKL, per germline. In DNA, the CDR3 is TGCGCCAGCAGCCAAGATATGGGAGTAGCGCACGGGGAGCTGTTTTTT. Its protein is CASSQDMGVAHGELFF.

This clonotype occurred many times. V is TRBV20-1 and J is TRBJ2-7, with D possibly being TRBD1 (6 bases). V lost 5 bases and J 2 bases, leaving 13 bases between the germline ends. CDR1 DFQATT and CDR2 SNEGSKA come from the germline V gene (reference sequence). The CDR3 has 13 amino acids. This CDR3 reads CSADTTGPYEQYV. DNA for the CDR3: TGCAGTGCTGACACGACAGGCCCCTACGAGCAGTACGTC.

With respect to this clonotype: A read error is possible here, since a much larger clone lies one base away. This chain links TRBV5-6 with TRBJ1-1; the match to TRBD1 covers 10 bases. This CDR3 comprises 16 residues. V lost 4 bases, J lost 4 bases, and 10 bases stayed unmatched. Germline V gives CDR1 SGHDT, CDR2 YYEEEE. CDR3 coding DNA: TGTGCCAGCAGCGGAGACAGGGGGCGACCGGCCACTGAAGCTTTCTTT. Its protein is CASSGDRGRPATEAFF.

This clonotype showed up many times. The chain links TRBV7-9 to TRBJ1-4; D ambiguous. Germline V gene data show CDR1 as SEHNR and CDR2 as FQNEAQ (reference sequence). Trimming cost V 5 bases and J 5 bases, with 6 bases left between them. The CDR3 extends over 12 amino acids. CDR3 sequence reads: CASSRQNEKLFF. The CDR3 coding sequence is TGTGCCAGCAGCCGCCAGAATGAAAAACTGTTTTTT.

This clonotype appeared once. The CDR3 sequence: CASSNSGRAFRNEQFF. DNA for the CDR3: TGTGCCAGCAGCAATAGCGGGAGGGCCTTTAGGAATGAGCAGTTCTTC. The chain uses TRBV11-3 and TRBJ2-1; 11 positions match TRBD2. V shed 5 bases, J shed 7 bases, and the junction held 10 bases outside the gene matches. CDR3 length: 16 amino acids. Germline V gene data show CDR1 as SGHNT and CDR2 as YENEEA.

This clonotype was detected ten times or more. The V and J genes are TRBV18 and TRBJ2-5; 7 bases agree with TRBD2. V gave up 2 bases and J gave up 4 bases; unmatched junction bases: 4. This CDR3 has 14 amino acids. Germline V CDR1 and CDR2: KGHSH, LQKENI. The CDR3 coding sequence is TGTGCCAGCTCACCAAAGGGCGGGGGAGAGACCCAGTACTTC. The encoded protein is CASSPKGGGETQYF.